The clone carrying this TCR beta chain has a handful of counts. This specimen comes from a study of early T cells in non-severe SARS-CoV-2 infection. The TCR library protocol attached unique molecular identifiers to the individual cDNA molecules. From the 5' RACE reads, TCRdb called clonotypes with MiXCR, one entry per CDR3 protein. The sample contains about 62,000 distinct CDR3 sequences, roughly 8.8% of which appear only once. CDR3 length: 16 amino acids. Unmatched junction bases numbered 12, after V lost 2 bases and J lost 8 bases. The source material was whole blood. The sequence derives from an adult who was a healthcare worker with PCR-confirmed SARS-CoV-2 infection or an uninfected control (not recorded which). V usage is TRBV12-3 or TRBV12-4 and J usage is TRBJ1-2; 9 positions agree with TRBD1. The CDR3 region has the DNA TGTGCCAGCAGTTTATTTCCGGACAGGGGCGAGGGAGGCTACACCTTC. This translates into CASSLFPDRGEGGYTF.